This is a list of T cell receptor beta chains from one sample in a study of shared clonotypes between healthy human individuals. Profiling relied on immunoSEQ multiplex PCR, and the TCRdb table lists in-frame clones only, not all of them. The table lists about 2,200,000 clones, 85% to 95% of them singletons. Sample: naive CD8+ T cells from PBMCs. These receptors were obtained from a man aged 18 to 30 in good health. Some clones in this sample may be carry-over from other donors' samples. Both conserved end residues are part of each CDR3. Fields, in order: D gene, J gene, V gene, CDR3 protein. D genes are given only for firm matches.

.	TRBJ2-7	TRBV27	CASTGAARHEQYF
TRBD1	TRBJ1-2	TRBV28	CASSFITGQGVYGYTF
.	TRBJ2-3	TRBV6-5	CASREFSVTDTQYF
TRBD1	TRBJ2-7	TRBV27	CASSFIQGQGVYEQYF
.	TRBJ2-7	TRBV14	CASSRTQPQLGEQYF
TRBD1	TRBJ1-3	TRBV10-3	CAITSGQLSSGNTIYF
.	TRBJ2-1	TRBV7-8	CASSSRELRFNEQFF
.	TRBJ1-2	TRBV28	CASSFRVAWQGSNYGYTF
.	TRBJ2-7	TRBV7-9	CASSHMARGAWDEQYF
.	TRBJ2-1	TRBV4-2	CASSQDLVPGQFF
.	TRBJ2-1	TRBV27	CASTSKGSYNEQFF
.	TRBJ1-2	TRBV6-6	CASSYIPDRYTF
.	TRBJ2-1	TRBV6-5	CASSYLGSSYNEQFF
.	TRBJ2-7	TRBV5-6	CASSLRPPWEQYF
.	TRBJ1-5	TRBV27	CASSPSSRDTLNQPQHF
.	TRBJ1-4	TRBV15	CATRSGGGNEKLFF
.	TRBJ1-1	TRBV7-9	CASSRSGQLNTEAFF
.	TRBJ2-7	TRBV9	CASSPPRAPYEQYF
TRBD2	TRBJ2-7	TRBV7-6	CASRRTPGTSDEQYF
TRBD1	TRBJ2-1	TRBV14	CASSQGPRSGTVIF
.	TRBJ1-1	TRBV2	CASSQRGVTEAFF
.	TRBJ2-3	TRBV7-3	CASSSSIRDTQYF
.	TRBJ2-1	TRBV7-9	CASTLPGYNEQFF
TRBD2	TRBJ2-7	TRBV28	CASSLGIAGGYEQYF
.	TRBJ1-2	TRBV7-9	CASSFGPRTEGYTF
.	TRBJ1-1	TRBV27	CASSFLTGSTTEAFF
.	TRBJ1-4	TRBV7-9	CASSLAPATNEKLFF
TRBD1	TRBJ1-1	TRBV11-2	CASSLYRGTEAFF
.	TRBJ2-7	TRBV27	CASSLALLGEQYF
.	TRBJ2-2	TRBV9	CASNVNTGELFF
.	TRBJ1-2	TRBV6-1	CASSEAPRTVQYGYTF
TRBD2	TRBJ2-3	TRBV7-2	CASIPAWDYTDTQYF
.	TRBJ1-1	TRBV28	CASSPSEGRNTEAFF
.	TRBJ2-1	TRBV27	CASSLVAPSYNEQFF
.	TRBJ1-1	TRBV13	CASSHHRDNTEAFF
.	TRBJ2-3	TRBV5-1	CASSSSLSADTQYF
.	TRBJ2-1	TRBV4-1	CASRGQSSYNEQFF
TRBD1	TRBJ2-7	TRBV5-6	CASSSLQGPETEQYF
TRBD1	TRBJ2-1	TRBV27	CASSADRDNEQFF
TRBD2	TRBJ2-5	TRBV15	CATSRDGASGWQETQYF
TRBD1	TRBJ2-5	TRBV11-3	CASSRTGGETQYF
.	TRBJ2-3	TRBV18	CASSPRDSAGDTQYF
.	TRBJ1-6	TRBV5-6	CASSFGTGTNSPLHF
.	TRBJ2-1	TRBV2	CASSEDSSVYNEQFF
.	TRBJ2-1	TRBV7-9	CASSSRDLPSDEQFF
.	TRBJ2-1	TRBV7-6	CASSLLGRGNEQFF
TRBD1	TRBJ1-1	TRBV5-1	CASSLYGPGGMNTEAFF
.	TRBJ1-3	TRBV6-6	CASSYPPISGNTIYF
.	TRBJ1-2	TRBV7-2	CASSLEGGYGYTF
.	TRBJ2-3	TRBV9	CASSPGAGTDTQYF
.	TRBJ1-2	TRBV10-2	CASSEVLGRAIEGYGYTF
.	TRBJ2-2	TRBV7-9	CASSLALGSGELFF
TRBD2	TRBJ2-3	TRBV28	CASSSRTSGRARGRDTQYF
.	TRBJ2-5	TRBV6-6	CASSYGAQGGETQYF
.	TRBJ2-7	TRBV7-9	CASSPDAGRREQYF
.	TRBJ2-7	TRBV19	CASSISATSYEQYF
.	TRBJ2-1	TRBV9	CASSVYDGSYNEQFF
TRBD1	TRBJ2-7	TRBV14	CASSHDRDRDNYEQYF
.	TRBJ1-4	TRBV5-1	CASAPAWTPSEKLFF